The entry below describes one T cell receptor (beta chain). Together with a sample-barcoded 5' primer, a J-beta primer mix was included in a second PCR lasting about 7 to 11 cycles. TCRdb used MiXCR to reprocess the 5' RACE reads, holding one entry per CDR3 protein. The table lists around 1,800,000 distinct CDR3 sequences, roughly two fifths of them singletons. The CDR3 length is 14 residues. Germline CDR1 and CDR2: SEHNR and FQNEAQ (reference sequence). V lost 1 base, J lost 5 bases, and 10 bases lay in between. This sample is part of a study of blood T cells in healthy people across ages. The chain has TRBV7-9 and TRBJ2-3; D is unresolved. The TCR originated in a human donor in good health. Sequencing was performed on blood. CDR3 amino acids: CASSLEIRGDTQYF. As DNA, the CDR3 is TGTGCCAGCAGCTTAGAAATTAGAGGAGATACGCAGTATTTT.